This TCR beta chain was identified during a study of T cell responses to AZD1222 COVID-19 vaccine. Germline lookup yields CDR1 SGHRS and CDR2 YFSETQ. This CDR3 spans 18 amino acids. V was shortened by 3 bases and J by 2 bases, with 21 bases between the two germline ends. Profiling relied on immunoSEQ multiplex PCR, and the TCRdb table lists in-frame clones only, not all of them. The sample lists 75,000 to 100,000 clones, around 90% occurring once. The specimen comprised peripheral blood, sampled on day 0 of AZD1222 vaccination. The TCR originated in an adult in good health. This chain joins TRBV5-1 and TRBJ2-1, with a tentative D call TRBD2 (6 bases). The CDR3 is CASSYTFGGIIPYNEQFF. The CDR3 DNA reads as TGCGCCAGCAGCTACACCTTTGGGGGGATTATTCCCTACAATGAGCAGTTCTTC. Full variable domain (rest looked up from reference TRBV5-1 and TRBJ2-1): KAGVTQTPRYLIKTRGQQVTLSCSPISGHRSVSWYQQTPGQGLQFLFEYFSETQRNKGNFPGRFSGRQFSNSRSEMNVSTLELGDSALYLCASSYTFGGIIPYNEQFFGPGTRLTVL.